These 24 T cell receptor beta chains share one sample of origin, sequenced in a study of blood T cell repertoires in COVID-19. Repertoires were generated with immunoSEQ multiplex PCR, while TCRdb's copy carries only in-frame clones and drops some. The sample shows under 150,000 clones, 85% of them seen only once. Sequences were obtained from peripheral blood. The receptors derive from a human donor in a cohort sampled during active COVID-19.

The J gene is TRBJ2-5, the V gene TRBV29-1; 11 bases line up with TRBD2. Germline-derived CDR1 and CDR2 are SQVTM and ANQGSEA. The CDR3 is 13 amino acids. J gave up 4 bases and V 8 bases, and 6 bases lay outside the gene matches. CDR3 loop: CSLSGGAGETQYF. For the CDR3, the DNA is TGCAGCCTTAGCGGGGGGGCCGGAGAGACCCAGTACTTC.

The chain employs TRBV27 and TRBJ1-6; tentatively, D is TRBD1 (5 bases). V shed 2 bases and J shed 2 bases, with 10 bases lying between them. The length of the CDR3 is 16 residues. Germline CDR1 and CDR2: MNHEY and SMNVEV (reference sequence). CDR3 sequence: CASSLRGGAYNSPLHF. The CDR3 nucleotides read TGTGCCAGCAGTTTAAGGGGAGGCGCCTATAATTCACCCCTCCACTTT.

V and J are TRBV5-1 and TRBJ1-1; TRBD1 is a possible D gene (5 bases). This CDR3 region has 13 residues. Between the trimmed V and J ends, which lost 5 bases and 3 bases, there was a span of 11 bases. CDR1 is SGHRS and CDR2 is YFSETQ in the germline V gene. CDR3 residues: CASSLQGYTEAFF. The CDR3 DNA reads as TGCGCCAGCAGTTTGCAGGGTTACACTGAAGCTTTCTTT.

This rearrangement joins TRBV4-1 to TRBJ1-2; weak D call: TRBD1 (5 bases). Trimming removed 1 base from V and 7 bases from J, with 16 bases in between. This CDR3 contains 15 residues. Germline-derived CDR1 and CDR2 are MGHRA and YSYEKL. The CDR3 DNA follows: TGCGCCAGCAGCCAAGCATGGAGCCAGGGCTCTGGCTACACCTTC. Protein sequence: CASSQAWSQGSGYTF.

This clone was picked up a small number of times. The rearrangement joins TRBV5-4 to TRBJ1-5; D is uncertain. CDR1 and CDR2 (germline): SGHNT, YYREEE (reference sequence). V lost 2 bases, J lost 3 bases, and 9 bases lay in between. This CDR3 is built from 14 residues. The CDR3 loop reads CASSFPGDNQPQHF. The CDR3 DNA sequence: TGTGCCAGCAGCTTTCCGGGAGACAATCAGCCCCAGCATTTT.

V and J are TRBV5-4 and TRBJ1-6; 7 nucleotides align to TRBD1. Germline V gene data show CDR1 as SGHNT and CDR2 as YYREEE (reference sequence). V lost 4 bases, J lost 6 bases, and 4 bases stayed unmatched. The CDR3 sequence is 14 residues long. The CDR3 is CASSTNRGNSPLHF. The DNA of the CDR3 is TGTGCCAGCAGCACAAACAGGGGTAATTCACCCCTCCACTTT.

The chain employs TRBV4-1 and TRBJ1-4, with 9 bases fitting TRBD1. Germline V lookup: CDR1 MGHRA, CDR2 YSYEKL. The CDR3 runs to 12 residues. V lost 4 bases and J lost 10; bases outside the gene matches: 1. The CDR3 reads CASSPGQGKLFF. In DNA form, the CDR3 reads TGCGCCAGCAGCCCGGGACAGGGAAAACTGTTTTTT.

This chain links TRBV5-5 with TRBJ2-7; TRBD1 might be the D (5 bases). The ends were cut back, 4 bases at V and 2 bases at J, with 16 bases in the middle. The CDR3 runs to 15 residues. Germline V gene sequence: CDR1 SGHKS, CDR2 YYEKEE (reference sequence). CDR3 residues: CASSRGPGATYEQYF. The CDR3 nucleotides are TGTGCCAGCAGCAGGGGTCCTGGGGCTACCTACGAGCAGTACTTC.

This clone has a single count. The chain has TRBV27 and TRBJ2-7, with 8 bases fitting TRBD2. The J segment lost 1 base and the V segment lost 6 bases, leaving 2 bases of the junction unmatched. CDR1 is MNHEY and CDR2 is SMNVEV in the germline V gene (reference sequence). The CDR3 is made up of 13 amino acids. The CDR3 DNA reads as TGTGCCAGCAGGCTAGCGGGTTCCTACGAGCAGTACTTC. It translates to CASRLAGSYEQYF.

The chain joins TRBV20-1 to TRBJ2-4; weak D call: TRBD2 (6 bases). The CDR3 covers 15 residues. The V end lost 3 bases, the J end lost 1 base, and 13 bases lay between the germline ends. The V gene's germline CDR1 is DFQATT and CDR2 SNEGSKA (reference sequence). CDR3: CSASTVEGAKNIQYF. CDR3 bases: TGCAGTGCTAGTACAGTGGAGGGGGCCAAAAACATTCAGTACTTC.

The J gene is TRBJ1-1, the V gene TRBV19, with 10 bases identical to TRBD1. Germline lookup yields CDR1 LNHDA and CDR2 SQIVND (reference sequence). V gave up 10 bases and J gave up 4 bases; unmatched junction bases: 6. The CDR3 is 13 amino acids. DNA for the CDR3: TGTGCCATCTGGACAGGGGGAAGCACTGAAGCTTTCTTT. It codes for CAIWTGGSTEAFF. Full variable domain (rest looked up from reference TRBV19 and TRBJ1-1): DGGITQSPKYLFRKEGQNVTLSCEQNLNHDAMYWYRQDPGQGLRLIYYSQIVNDFQKGDIAEGYSVSREKKESFPLTVTSAQKNPTAFYLCAIWTGGSTEAFFGQGTRLTVV.

The table lists this clone with a count of one. The V gene is TRBV19, the J gene TRBJ2-1; D is possibly TRBD1 (5 bases). Germline V CDR1 and CDR2: LNHDA, SQIVND (reference sequence). The CDR3 totals 14 residues. The V end lost 5 bases, the J end lost 6 bases, and 14 bases lay between the germline ends. Here the CDR3 DNA reads TGTGCCAGTAGTCAGGCAGGGCCCCGCAATGAGCAGTTCTTC. It is translated as CASSQAGPRNEQFF.

This clone was counted only a few times. The chain is built from TRBV19 and TRBJ1-1; 7 bases are a match to TRBD1. V lost 10 bases and J lost 4; bases outside the gene matches: 9. The CDR3 consists of 13 residues. Germline CDR1 LNHDA, CDR2 SQIVND (reference sequence). Here the CDR3 DNA reads TGTGCCATAAAAGACAGGGCGGGCACTGAAGCTTTCTTT. This encodes CAIKDRAGTEAFF.

This clone appeared a few times. The chain uses TRBV6-5 and TRBJ2-7; TRBD1 agrees at 7 bases. The CDR3 loop spans 14 amino acids. With V trimmed by 4 bases and J by 0 bases, 3 bases remained unmatched. CDR1 and CDR2 (germline): MNHEY, SVGAGI. Written as DNA, the CDR3 is TGTGCCAGCAGTTTCACAGGGGCCTCCTACGAGCAGTACTTC. It codes for CASSFTGASYEQYF.

CDR3 bases: TGTGCCTGGAGTAGGGGACAGGGGCGAGAGCAGTACTTC. Its translation is CAWSRGQGREQYF. V gene TRBV30 combines with J gene TRBJ2-7; 10 bases fit TRBD1. Germline trimming cut 2 bases from V and 7 bases from J; bases unmatched to any gene: 5. The CDR3 extends over 13 amino acids. The germline gives CDR1 GTSNPN, CDR2 SVGIG (reference sequence).

This chain joins TRBV5-1 and TRBJ1-4; D perhaps matches TRBD1 (6 bases). The V and J ends lost 0 bases and 5 bases respectively, with 11 bases between them. Germline CDR1 reads SGHRS; CDR2 reads YFSETQ. The CDR3 spans 15 residues. DNA for the CDR3: TGCGCCAGCAGCTTGGTAGCAGGGGAAAATGAAAAACTGTTTTTT. Protein sequence: CASSLVAGENEKLFF.

The rearrangement joins TRBV21-1 to TRBJ2-3; the D call in the table, TRBD2, was not verified against the DNA. TRBV21-1 is listed as a pseudogene. The CDR3 sequence is 16 residues long. DNA of the CDR3: TGTGCCAGCAGCCCTCGAGACGGGAATAAAACAGATACGCAGTATTTT. It encodes CASSPRDGNKTDTQYF.

The chain links TRBV7-8 to TRBJ1-4; D might be TRBD1 (5 bases). Germline assignment: CDR1 SGHVS and CDR2 FQNEAQ. The V and J ends lost 5 bases and 14 bases respectively, with 21 bases between them. The CDR3 loop spans 14 amino acids. CDR3 residues: CASSQGPQGFYLFF. CDR3 nucleotides: TGTGCCAGCAGCCAAGGGCCCCAGGGATTCTATCTGTTTTTT.

The J gene is TRBJ1-2, the V gene TRBV5-1; 8 bases fit TRBD1. CDR1 and CDR2 from the germline V gene are SGHRS and YFSETQ. CDR3 length: 15 residues. Germline trimming cut 4 bases from V and 4 bases from J; bases unmatched to any gene: 9. CDR3 sequence (DNA): TGCGCCAGCAGCCCCCCACTACAGGGGGTCTATGGCTACACCTTC. Its translation: CASSPPLQGVYGYTF.

The chain is built from TRBV11-3 and TRBJ2-3; possibly TRBD1 for D (6 bases). Between the trimmed V and J ends, which lost 1 base and 7 bases, there was a span of 12 bases. This CDR3 is 14 amino acids long. Germline V gene data show CDR1 as SGHNT and CDR2 as YENEEA. The CDR3 spells CASSLAWTANTQYF. The CDR3 DNA sequence: TGTGCCAGCAGCTTAGCCTGGACAGCTAATACGCAGTATTTT. The whole variable domain, filled in from reference TRBV11-3 and TRBJ2-3, reads EAGVVQSPRYKIIEKKQPVAFWCNPISGHNTLYWYLQNLGQGPELLIRYENEEAVDDSQLPKDRFSAERLKGVDSTLKIQPAELGDSAVYLCASSLAWTANTQYFGPGTRLTVL.

The chain links TRBV5-6 to TRBJ1-6; D is uncertain. The V and J ends lost 4 bases and 7 bases respectively, with 12 bases between them. This CDR3 spans 14 amino acids. Germline V gene data show CDR1 as SGHDT and CDR2 as YYEEEE. CDR3 protein: CASSPGSFNSPLHF. The DNA of the CDR3 is TGTGCCAGCAGCCCCGGGAGCTTCAATTCACCCCTCCACTTT.

The chain joins TRBV21-1 to TRBJ2-1; the D call in the table, TRBD2, was not verified against the DNA. TRBV21-1 is designated a pseudogene. The CDR3 runs to 19 residues. The CDR3 here is CASSASILSSGALYNEQFF. The CDR3 nucleotides read TGTGCCAGCAGCGCCTCCATCCTATCCAGCGGGGCCCTCTACAATGAGCAGTTCTTC.

The chain links TRBV4-2 to TRBJ2-1; D is perhaps TRBD2 (5 bases). V dropped 2 bases and J dropped 2 bases, with 13 bases sitting between them. Germline CDR1 reads LGHNA; CDR2 reads YNFKEQ. The CDR3 runs to 16 residues. This chain's CDR3 is CASSQSLASTYNEQFF. The CDR3 DNA reads TGTGCCAGCAGCCAATCCCTAGCTTCCACCTACAATGAGCAGTTCTTC.

V gene TRBV6-2 or TRBV6-3 combines with J gene TRBJ1-5; the match to TRBD1 covers 7 bases. The CDR3 sequence is 16 residues long. The ends lost 2 bases at V and 4 bases at J; junction bases unmatched: 8. CDR1 MNHEY and CDR2 SVGEGT come from the germline V gene. The CDR3 nucleotides are TGTGCCAGCAGTTACCCGACCGGGACAGAAAATCAGCCCCAGCATTTT. Protein product: CASSYPTGTENQPQHF.